The 10 T cell receptor beta chains below were found in one sample sequenced in a study of blood T cell repertoires in COVID-19. Here immunoSEQ multiplex PCR was the method, and the copy in TCRdb shows in-frame clones only, minus some. This table has over 250,000 clones, around 92% appearing once. The sequenced material came from PBMCs or T cells enriched from blood (not recorded which). All receptors derive from an older woman who had recovered from COVID-19.

V is TRBV24-1 and J is TRBJ2-1, with no clear D. Germline-derived CDR1 and CDR2 are KGHDR and SFDVKD. CDR3 length equals 14 residues. V gave up 0 bases and J gave up 9 bases, with 11 bases separating them. CDR3 sequence (DNA): TGTGCCACCAGTGATTTGATAAGTAACGGTGAGCAGTTCTTC. Its translation: CATSDLISNGEQFF.

The CDR3 nucleotides are TGTGCCAGCAGCTTACCCGGGACAGTTCGGGAAAAACTGTTTTTT. Amino acid sequence: CASSLPGTVREKLFF. The rearrangement joins TRBV4-2 to TRBJ1-4; 7 bases fit TRBD1. This CDR3 contains 15 residues. J gave up 8 bases and V 5 bases, and 11 bases lay outside the gene matches. The V gene's germline CDR1 is LGHNA and CDR2 YNFKEQ.

The CDR3 sequence is CASSPEGGGLFF. The DNA of the CDR3 is TGTGCCAGCAGCCCCGAAGGGGGAGGGCTGTTTTTT. This chain joins TRBV7-9 and TRBJ1-4; a possible D gene is TRBD1 (6 bases). The germline V gene encodes CDR1 SEHNR and CDR2 FQNEAQ (reference sequence). V lost 5 bases and J 14 bases, leaving 15 bases between the germline ends. The CDR3 is made up of 12 amino acids.

The rearrangement links TRBV4-1 to TRBJ2-7; D may be TRBD2 (5 bases). Trimming stripped 4 bases from V and 2 bases from J, with 21 bases between. The CDR3 extends over 17 amino acids. CDR1 and CDR2 (germline): MGHRA, YSYEKL. In nucleotides, the CDR3 is TGCGCCAGCAGCCCATCCTCGCCGGGGATTTTAACCTACGAGCAGTACTTC. This translates into CASSPSSPGILTYEQYF.

The V and J genes are TRBV6-5 and TRBJ2-1; 12 nucleotides align to TRBD2. This CDR3 spans 15 amino acids. V lost 5 bases to trimming and J lost 7 bases; unmatched junction nucleotides: 6. CDR1 and CDR2 (germline): MNHEY, SVGAGI. CDR3 DNA sequence: TGTGCCAGCAGTCCCGGGACTAGCGGGTGGAATGAGCAGTTCTTC. Protein product: CASSPGTSGWNEQFF.

V and J are TRBV19 and TRBJ1-2; D is possibly TRBD1 (6 bases). Germline loops: CDR1 LNHDA, CDR2 SQIVND (reference sequence). The CDR3 loop spans 13 amino acids. The V end lost 4 bases, the J end lost 4 bases, and 10 bases lay between the germline ends. The CDR3 DNA reads TGTGCCAGTAGTAACCGGGACACCTATGGCTACACCTTC. Protein: CASSNRDTYGYTF.

This chain connects TRBV2 to TRBJ1-3; D ambiguous. CDR1 SNHLY and CDR2 FYNNEI come from the germline V gene. The CDR3 has 14 amino acids. Trimming pared 1 base from V and 0 bases from J, leaving 4 bases between. CDR3 sequence reads: CASSEGLSGNTIYF. Written as DNA, the CDR3 is TGTGCCAGCAGTGAAGGGCTCTCTGGAAACACCATATATTTT.

This clone was picked up one time. J is TRBJ1-1 and V is TRBV5-5; tentatively, D is TRBD1 (6 bases). This CDR3 comprises 14 residues. V was shortened by 1 base and J by 6 bases, with 13 bases between the two germline ends. Germline CDR1 SGHKS, CDR2 YYEKEE (reference sequence). The CDR3 region is CASSLLTGRSEAFF. CDR3 in DNA: TGTGCCAGCAGCTTGCTTACAGGGCGGTCTGAAGCTTTCTTT.

This clone has a handful of counts. The V and J genes are TRBV28 and TRBJ1-5; D is perhaps TRBD1 (6 bases). Germline V lookup: CDR1 MDHEN, CDR2 SYDVKM. This CDR3 contains 15 residues. Trimming cost V 2 bases and J 3 bases, with 11 bases left between them. The chain's CDR3 is CASSLQGTANQPQHF. DNA of the CDR3: TGTGCCAGCAGTTTACAGGGGACGGCCAATCAGCCCCAGCATTTT.

The chain links TRBV2 to TRBJ1-1; D is undetermined. Trimming took off 8 bases at V and 3 bases at J, with 7 bases between the two ends. CDR1 is SNHLY and CDR2 is FYNNEI in the germline V gene. CDR3 length equals 11 residues. The DNA of the CDR3 is TGTGCCAGCGGGCAGGACACTGAAGCTTTCTTT. Translated, it gives CASGQDTEAFF. The full variable domain, rest sourced from reference TRBV2 and TRBJ1-1, is EPEVTQTPSHQVTQMGQEVILRCVPISNHLYFYWYRQILGQKVEFLVSFYNNEISEKSEIFDDQFSVERPDGSNFTLKIRSTKLEDSAMYFCASGQDTEAFFGQGTRLTVV.